Below, one T cell receptor beta chain is given with its context. With V trimmed by 1 base and J by 8 bases, 11 bases remained unmatched. The CDR3 spans 17 residues. This sample stems from a study of T cells after yellow fever vaccination. TCRdb used MiXCR to reprocess the 5' RACE reads, holding one entry per CDR3 protein. This table holds about 340,000 distinct CDR3 sequences, roughly 9.4% found once. The TCR was taken from a man between 18 and 29 years old who received the YFV17D yellow fever vaccine. The chain joins TRBV12-3 or TRBV12-4 to TRBJ2-1; TRBD2 matches 10 bases. This specimen consisted of PBMCs, obtained on the day of the first yellow fever vaccination. The CDR3 sequence is CASSLGDVAGGLYEQFF. As DNA, the CDR3 is TGTGCCAGCAGTTTAGGAGACGTAGCGGGGGGTCTCTATGAGCAGTTCTTC.